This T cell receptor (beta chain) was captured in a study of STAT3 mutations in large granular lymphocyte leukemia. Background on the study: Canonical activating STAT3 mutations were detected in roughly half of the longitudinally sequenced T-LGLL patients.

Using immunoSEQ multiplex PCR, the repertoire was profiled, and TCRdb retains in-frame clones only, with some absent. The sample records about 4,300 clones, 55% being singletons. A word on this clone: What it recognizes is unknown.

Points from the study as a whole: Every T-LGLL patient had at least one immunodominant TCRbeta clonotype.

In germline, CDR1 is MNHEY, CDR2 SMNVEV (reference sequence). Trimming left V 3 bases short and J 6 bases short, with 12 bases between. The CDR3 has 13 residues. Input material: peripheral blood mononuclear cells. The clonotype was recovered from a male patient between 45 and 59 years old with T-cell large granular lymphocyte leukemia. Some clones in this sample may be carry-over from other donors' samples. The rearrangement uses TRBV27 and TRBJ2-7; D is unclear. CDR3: CASSFNSLGEQYF. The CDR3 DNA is TGTGCCAGCAGTTTCAATTCGCTCGGCGAGCAGTACTTC.